This TCR beta chain is drawn from a study of blood T cell repertoires in COVID-19. Assay: immunoSEQ multiplex PCR; the TCRdb copy retains only in-frame clones and omits some. The table shows roughly 170,000 clones, with around 85% occurring only once. Germline values: CDR1 MNHEY, CDR2 SVGAGI. The CDR3 is 12 amino acids. V dropped 9 bases and J dropped 0 bases, with 7 bases sitting between them. Self-reported history from a screening survey and questionnaire set each donor's cohort. This clonotype originated in a woman aged 40 to 49 with acute COVID-19. The material sequenced was PBMCs or T cells enriched from blood (not recorded which). The chain links TRBV6-5 to TRBJ2-3, with D perhaps matching TRBD2 (5 bases). The CDR3 spells CASRTSTDTQYF. CDR3 nucleotide sequence: TGTGCCAGTAGGACTAGCACAGATACGCAGTATTTT.